This T cell receptor (beta chain) derives from a study of siplizumab effects on memory and regulatory T cells. The study assayed about 10^5 TCR templates per sample. The method was immunoSEQ multiplex PCR; TCRdb's version includes in-frame clones alone and lacks a portion of them. The table includes roughly 110,000 clones, around 93% detected once. CDR1 and CDR2 from the germline V gene are SGHTA and FQGNSA. V lost 5 bases to trimming and J lost 4 bases, with 8 bases between them. The CDR3 runs 12 residues. General study findings and limits: The study found naive T cells seemingly more diverse than memory cells and seemingly major alloresponse contributors.

On this clone: Its antigen is currently unknown.

Sequences were obtained from non-Treg CD4+ T cells sorted from blood. This chain connects TRBV7-2 to TRBJ1-2; TRBD1 might be the D (5 bases). This TCR came from a human donor in good health. CDR3 in amino acids: CASSAGTYGYTF. CDR3 coding DNA: TGTGCCAGCAGCGCCGGGACCTATGGCTACACCTTC.